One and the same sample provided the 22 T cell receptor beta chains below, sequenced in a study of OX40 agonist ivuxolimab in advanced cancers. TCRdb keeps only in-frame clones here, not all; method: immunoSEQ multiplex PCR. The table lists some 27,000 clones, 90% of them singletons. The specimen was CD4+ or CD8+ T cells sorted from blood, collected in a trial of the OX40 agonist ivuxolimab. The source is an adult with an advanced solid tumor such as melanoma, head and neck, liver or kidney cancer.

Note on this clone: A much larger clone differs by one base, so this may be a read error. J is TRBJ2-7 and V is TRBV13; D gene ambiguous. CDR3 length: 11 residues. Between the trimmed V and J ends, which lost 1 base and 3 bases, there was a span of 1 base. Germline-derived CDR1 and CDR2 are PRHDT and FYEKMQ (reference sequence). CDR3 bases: TGTGCCAGCAGCTTAGACTACGAGCAGTACTTC. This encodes CASSLDYEQYF. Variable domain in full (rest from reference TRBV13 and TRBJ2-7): AAGVIQSPRHLIKEKRETATLKCYPIPRHDTVYWYQQGPGQDPQFLISFYEKMQSDKGSIPDRFSAQQFSDYHSELNMSSLELGDSALYFCASSLDYEQYFGPGTRLTVT.

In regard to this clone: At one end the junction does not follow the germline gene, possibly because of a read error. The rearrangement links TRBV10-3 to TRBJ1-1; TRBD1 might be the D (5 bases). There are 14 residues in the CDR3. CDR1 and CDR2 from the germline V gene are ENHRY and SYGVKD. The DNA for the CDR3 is TGTGCCATCAGTGATGGGGGAAGGAACGCTGAAGCTTTCTTT. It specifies CAISDGGRNAEAFF.

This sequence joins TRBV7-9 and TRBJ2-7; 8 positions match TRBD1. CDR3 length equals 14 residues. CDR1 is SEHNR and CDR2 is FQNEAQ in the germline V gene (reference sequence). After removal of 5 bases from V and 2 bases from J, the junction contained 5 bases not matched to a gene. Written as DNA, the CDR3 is TGTGCCAGCAGCCCCGGGACAGGCCCCTACGAGCAGTACTTC. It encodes CASSPGTGPYEQYF. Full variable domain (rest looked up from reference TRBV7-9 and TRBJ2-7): DTGVSQNPRHKITKRGQNVTFRCDPISEHNRLYWYRQTLGQGPEFLTYFQNEAQLEKSRLLSDRFSAERPKGSFSTLEIQRTEQGDSAMYLCASSPGTGPYEQYFGPGTRLTVT.

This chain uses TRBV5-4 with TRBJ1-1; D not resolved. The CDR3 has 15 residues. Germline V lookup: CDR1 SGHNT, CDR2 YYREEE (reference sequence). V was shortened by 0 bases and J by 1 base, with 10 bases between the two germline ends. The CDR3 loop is CASSLAAGWNTEAFF. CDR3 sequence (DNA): TGTGCCAGCAGCTTGGCCGCAGGATGGAACACTGAAGCTTTCTTT.

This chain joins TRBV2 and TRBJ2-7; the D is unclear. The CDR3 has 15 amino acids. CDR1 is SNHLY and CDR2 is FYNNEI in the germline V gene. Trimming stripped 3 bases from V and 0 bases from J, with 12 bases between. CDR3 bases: TGTGCCAGCAGTGAGCCAGCGTCGAGCTCCTACGAGCAGTACTTC. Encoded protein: CASSEPASSSYEQYF. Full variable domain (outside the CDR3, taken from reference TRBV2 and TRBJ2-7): EPEVTQTPSHQVTQMGQEVILRCVPISNHLYFYWYRQILGQKVEFLVSFYNNEISEKSEIFDDQFSVERPDGSNFTLKIRSTKLEDSAMYFCASSEPASSSYEQYFGPGTRLTVT.

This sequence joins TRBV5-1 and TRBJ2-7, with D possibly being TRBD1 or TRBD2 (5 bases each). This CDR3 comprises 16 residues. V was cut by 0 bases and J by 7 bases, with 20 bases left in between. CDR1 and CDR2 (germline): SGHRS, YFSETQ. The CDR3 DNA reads TGCGCCAGCAGCTTGGCCAGGGCGGGTCGTTCGGGGGAGCAGTACTTC. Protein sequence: CASSLARAGRSGEQYF.

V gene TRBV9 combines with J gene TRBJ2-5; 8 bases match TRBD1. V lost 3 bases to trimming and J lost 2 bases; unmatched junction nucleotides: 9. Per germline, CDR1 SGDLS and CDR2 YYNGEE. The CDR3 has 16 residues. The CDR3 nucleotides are TGTGCCAGCAGCGCCCGACAGGGGACCCATCAAGAGACCCAGTACTTC. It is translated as CASSARQGTHQETQYF.

In nucleotides, the CDR3 is TGTGCCAGCAGTTACCATCTAGCGGGTGAGCAGTTCTTC. Its protein is CASSYHLAGEQFF. The J gene is TRBJ2-1, the V gene TRBV6-6; 8 nucleotides line up with TRBD2. Germline-derived CDR1 and CDR2 are MNHNY and SVGAGI (reference sequence). V lost 2 bases, J lost 9 bases, and 3 bases stayed unmatched. The CDR3 extends over 13 amino acids.

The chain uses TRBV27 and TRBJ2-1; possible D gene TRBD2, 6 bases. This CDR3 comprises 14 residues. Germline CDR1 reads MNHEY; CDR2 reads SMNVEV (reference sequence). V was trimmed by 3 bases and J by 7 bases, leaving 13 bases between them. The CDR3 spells CASSLSGVRNEQFF. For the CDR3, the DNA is TGTGCCAGCAGTTTGTCGGGAGTGCGGAATGAGCAGTTCTTC.

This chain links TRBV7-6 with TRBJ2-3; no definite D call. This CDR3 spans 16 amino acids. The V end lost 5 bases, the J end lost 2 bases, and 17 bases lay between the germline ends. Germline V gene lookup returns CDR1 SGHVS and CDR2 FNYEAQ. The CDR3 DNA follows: TGTGCCAGCAGCCCAAGCGCTGGTATGGCCACAGATACGCAGTATTTT. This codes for CASSPSAGMATDTQYF.

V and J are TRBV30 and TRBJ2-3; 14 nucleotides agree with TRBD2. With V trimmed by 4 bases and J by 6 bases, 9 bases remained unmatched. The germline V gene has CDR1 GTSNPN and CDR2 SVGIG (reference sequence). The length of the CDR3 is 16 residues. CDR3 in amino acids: CAWNWGLAGDGDTQYF. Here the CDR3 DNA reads TGTGCCTGGAACTGGGGACTAGCGGGAGATGGGGATACGCAGTATTTT.

The CDR3 DNA follows: TGCGCCAGCAGCTTGGCAGGGTTGGGGACTGAAGCTTTCTTT. Amino acid sequence: CASSLAGLGTEAFF. The genes are TRBV5-1 and TRBJ1-1; D is perhaps TRBD1 (5 bases). Germline V gives CDR1 SGHRS, CDR2 YFSETQ. The CDR3 covers 14 residues. V was clipped by 0 bases and J by 5 bases, with 11 bases between them.

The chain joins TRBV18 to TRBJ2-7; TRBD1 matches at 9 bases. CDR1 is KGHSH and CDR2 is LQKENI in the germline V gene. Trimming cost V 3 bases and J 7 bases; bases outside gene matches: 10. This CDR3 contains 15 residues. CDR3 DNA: TGTGCCAGCTCACCGAATTCGGGACAGGGCGAAGAGCAGTACTTC. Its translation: CASSPNSGQGEEQYF.

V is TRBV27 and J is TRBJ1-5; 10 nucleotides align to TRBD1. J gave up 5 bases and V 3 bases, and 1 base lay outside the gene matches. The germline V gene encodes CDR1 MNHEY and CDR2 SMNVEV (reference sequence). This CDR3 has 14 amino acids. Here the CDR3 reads CASSLTGGHQPQHF. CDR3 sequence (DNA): TGTGCCAGCAGTTTGACAGGGGGCCATCAGCCCCAGCATTTT.

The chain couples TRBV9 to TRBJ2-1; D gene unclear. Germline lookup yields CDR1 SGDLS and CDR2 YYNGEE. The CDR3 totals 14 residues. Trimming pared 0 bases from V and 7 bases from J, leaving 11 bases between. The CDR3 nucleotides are TGTGCCAGCAGCGTAGCCTCCGGCTATAATGAGCAGTTCTTC. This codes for CASSVASGYNEQFF.

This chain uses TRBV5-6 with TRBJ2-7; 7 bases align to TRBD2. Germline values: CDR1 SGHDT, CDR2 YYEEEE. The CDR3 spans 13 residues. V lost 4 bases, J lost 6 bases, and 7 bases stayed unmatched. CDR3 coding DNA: TGTGCCAGCAGCCCCACACTAGCGACCGAGCAGTACTTC. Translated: CASSPTLATEQYF.

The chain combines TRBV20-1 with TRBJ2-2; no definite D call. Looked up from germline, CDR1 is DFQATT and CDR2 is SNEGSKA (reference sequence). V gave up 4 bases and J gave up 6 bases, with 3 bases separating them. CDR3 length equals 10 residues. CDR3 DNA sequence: TGCAGTGCTAAGTCCGGGGAGCTGTTTTTT. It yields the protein CSAKSGELFF.

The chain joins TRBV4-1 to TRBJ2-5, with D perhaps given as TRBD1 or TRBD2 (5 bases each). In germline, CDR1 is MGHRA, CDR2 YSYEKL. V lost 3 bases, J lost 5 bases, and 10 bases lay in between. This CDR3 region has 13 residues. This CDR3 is CASSQYEGETQYF. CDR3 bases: TGCGCCAGCAGCCAGTATGAGGGGGAGACCCAGTACTTC.

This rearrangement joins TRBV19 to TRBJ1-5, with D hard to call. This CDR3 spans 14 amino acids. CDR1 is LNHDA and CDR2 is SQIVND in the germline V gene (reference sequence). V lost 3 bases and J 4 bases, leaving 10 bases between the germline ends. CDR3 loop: CASSIGWGNQPQHF. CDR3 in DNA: TGTGCCAGTAGTATTGGGTGGGGAAATCAGCCCCAGCATTTT.

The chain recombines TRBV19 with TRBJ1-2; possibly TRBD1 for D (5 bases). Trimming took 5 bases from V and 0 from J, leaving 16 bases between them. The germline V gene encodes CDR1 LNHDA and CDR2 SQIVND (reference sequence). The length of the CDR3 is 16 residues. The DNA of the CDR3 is TGTGCCAGTAGTCCTCGAACAGGAGAATCTAACTATGGCTACACCTTC. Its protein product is CASSPRTGESNYGYTF.

The CDR3 loop reads CASSTSGDFYEQYF. The CDR3 DNA sequence: TGTGCCAGTAGTACCTCCGGTGATTTCTACGAGCAGTACTTC. V and J are TRBV19 and TRBJ2-7; D gene ambiguous. V lost 4 bases and J lost 3, with 13 bases in between. The CDR3 consists of 14 residues. Germline values: CDR1 LNHDA, CDR2 SQIVND (reference sequence).

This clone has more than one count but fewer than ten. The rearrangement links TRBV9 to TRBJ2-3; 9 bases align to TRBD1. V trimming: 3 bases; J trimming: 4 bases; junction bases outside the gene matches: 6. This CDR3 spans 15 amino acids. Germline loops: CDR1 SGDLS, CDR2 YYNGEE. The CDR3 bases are TGTGCCAGCAGCGAACAGGGGGCGCCCCCAGATACGCAGTATTTT. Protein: CASSEQGAPPDTQYF.